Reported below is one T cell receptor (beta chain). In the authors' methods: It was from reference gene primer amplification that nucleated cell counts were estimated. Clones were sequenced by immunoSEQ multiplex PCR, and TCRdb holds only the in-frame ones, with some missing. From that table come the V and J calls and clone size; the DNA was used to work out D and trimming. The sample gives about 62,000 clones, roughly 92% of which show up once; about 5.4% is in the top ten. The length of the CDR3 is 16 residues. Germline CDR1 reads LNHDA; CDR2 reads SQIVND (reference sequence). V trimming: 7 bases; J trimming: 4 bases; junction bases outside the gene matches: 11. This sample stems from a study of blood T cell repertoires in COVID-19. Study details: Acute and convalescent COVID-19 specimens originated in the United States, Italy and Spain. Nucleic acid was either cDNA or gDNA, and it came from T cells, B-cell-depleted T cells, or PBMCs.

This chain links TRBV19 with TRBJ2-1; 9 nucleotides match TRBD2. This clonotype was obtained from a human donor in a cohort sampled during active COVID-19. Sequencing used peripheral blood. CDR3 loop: CASMDQAGGSYNEQFF. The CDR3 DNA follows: TGTGCCAGTATGGACCAAGCGGGAGGTTCTTACAATGAGCAGTTCTTC.